One TCR beta chain is described in this entry. CDR1 and CDR2 (germline): LNHNV, YYDKDF (reference sequence). With 1 base removed from V and 0 bases from J, the gap between germline ends came to 13 bases. The CDR3 is made up of 17 amino acids. The data were taken from a study of blood T cell repertoires in COVID-19. Study-level background: Samples of COVID-19 (acute and convalescent) were obtained from the United States, Italy and Spain.

This table comes from immunoSEQ multiplex PCR, and its TCRdb copy is limited to in-frame clones, with some not included. This table has approximately 210,000 clones, 85% to 90% appearing once. The receptor comes from a human donor in a cohort sampled during active COVID-19. The chain couples TRBV15 to TRBJ2-1; D unresolved. Sequenced input: peripheral blood. This CDR3 reads CATSRGMGEGSYNEQFF. The CDR3 DNA follows: TGTGCCACCAGCAGAGGTATGGGCGAAGGCTCCTACAATGAGCAGTTCTTC. Combining the CDR3 with reference TRBV15 and TRBJ2-1 gives the whole variable domain DAMVIQNPRYQVTQFGKPVTLSCSQTLNHNVMYWYQQKSSQAPKLLFHYYDKDFNNEADTPDNFQSRRPNTSFCFLDIRSPGLGDTAMYLCATSRGMGEGSYNEQFFGPGTRLTVL.